A single sample is the source of the 13 T cell receptor beta chains below, sequenced in a study of cytomegalovirus exposure and HLA in healthy donors. The primer mix had 60 Vbeta and 13 Jbeta primers. The assay was immunoSEQ multiplex PCR, and TCRdb's table has in-frame clones only and misses some. The data show about 190,000 clones, 75% to 90% seen once. Input material: PBMCs. These receptors were obtained from a woman in her twenties or thirties in good health and CMV-seronegative.

The gene calls are TRBV10-3 and TRBJ1-1; 9 bases are shared with TRBD1. Trimming cost V 10 bases and J 5 bases; bases outside gene matches: 11. The CDR3 is 14 amino acids. CDR1 ENHRY and CDR2 SYGVKD come from the germline V gene. DNA for the CDR3: TGTGCCACCCGGGACAGGGAAATGGTGACTGAAGCTTTCTTT. Residues: CATRDREMVTEAFF.

This sequence joins TRBV19 and TRBJ2-3, with D uncertain. The V and J ends lost 5 bases and 2 bases respectively, with 11 bases between them. This CDR3 has 14 amino acids. The germline CDR1 and CDR2 sequences are LNHDA and SQIVND (reference sequence). CDR3 region: CASSPQVNTDTQYF. Written as DNA, the CDR3 is TGTGCCAGTAGTCCCCAGGTAAACACAGATACGCAGTATTTT.

This chain connects TRBV6-5 to TRBJ1-3; no definite D call. V lost 2 bases to trimming and J lost 0 bases, with 11 bases between them. Germline values: CDR1 MNHEY, CDR2 SVGAGI. CDR3 length: 16 amino acids. CDR3 coding DNA: TGTGCCAGCAGTTACGGACTCCCGAGCTCTGGAAACACCATATATTTT. It encodes CASSYGLPSSGNTIYF.

The V call is TRBV2, the J call TRBJ2-2, with 8 bases fitting TRBD2. The CDR3 has 16 amino acids. V trimming: 3 bases; J trimming: 2 bases; junction bases outside the gene matches: 5. CDR1 SNHLY and CDR2 FYNNEI come from the germline V gene. The CDR3 coding sequence is TGTGCCAGCAGTGATCGGGCGGGGGGCAACACCGGGGAGCTGTTTTTT. The encoded protein is CASSDRAGGNTGELFF.

The gene calls are TRBV28 and TRBJ2-1; 8 bases are a match to TRBD2. The germline V gene encodes CDR1 MDHEN and CDR2 SYDVKM. The V and J ends lost 4 bases and 3 bases, in that order; junction bases with no gene match: 8. This CDR3 has 16 amino acids. DNA for the CDR3: TGTGCCAGCAGTTCCCGGGGGGGGATTCTCTACAATGAGCAGTTCTTC. Translating gives CASSSRGGILYNEQFF.

J is TRBJ1-3 and V is TRBV6-5; no reliable D call. The CDR3 is made up of 14 amino acids. V was cut by 6 bases and J by 4 bases, with 13 bases left in between. Germline V gives CDR1 MNHEY, CDR2 SVGAGI. The CDR3 region is CASRPTSGGNTIYF. In DNA, the CDR3 is TGTGCCAGCAGGCCCACATCGGGGGGAAACACCATATATTTT.

V usage is TRBV29-1 and J usage is TRBJ2-7; 8 bases fit TRBD1. Germline V gene lookup returns CDR1 SQVTM and CDR2 ANQGSEA. The CDR3 consists of 13 residues. Germline trimming cut 4 bases from V and 4 bases from J; bases unmatched to any gene: 6. The CDR3: CSVAPGGKYEQYF. CDR3 bases: TGCAGCGTTGCCCCAGGGGGCAAGTACGAGCAGTACTTC.

The V call is TRBV2, the J call TRBJ2-7; 10 bases fit TRBD1. Per germline, CDR1 SNHLY and CDR2 FYNNEI. The trim removed 6 bases at V and 6 bases at J, leaving 2 bases unmatched. The CDR3 totals 12 residues. CDR3 region: CASRTGGSEQYF. CDR3 coding DNA: TGTGCCAGCAGGACAGGGGGCAGCGAGCAGTACTTC.

The CDR3 coding sequence is TGCGCCAGCAGCCAAGAGACAGGGGGCTTAGGGGAGCTGTTTTTT. Its protein product is CASSQETGGLGELFF. The chain uses TRBV4-1 and TRBJ2-2; TRBD1 aligns across 10 bases. The J segment lost 8 bases and the V segment lost 0 bases, leaving 3 bases of the junction unmatched. Germline CDR1 is MGHRA and CDR2 is YSYEKL. This CDR3 contains 15 residues.

V and J are TRBV5-1 and TRBJ2-5; 7 bases map to TRBD1. Germline V gene lookup returns CDR1 SGHRS and CDR2 YFSETQ. Trimming took 4 bases from V and 5 from J; bases not matched to a gene: 5. The CDR3 spans 13 residues. CDR3 sequence: CASSQTGLETQYF. The CDR3 DNA reads as TGCGCCAGCAGCCAGACAGGGTTGGAGACCCAGTACTTC.

This clone appeared once. The chain recombines TRBV7-2 with TRBJ2-7; D remains unclear. This CDR3 region has 14 residues. Per the germline V gene, CDR1 is SGHTA and CDR2 is FQGNSA. V shed 7 bases and J shed 0 bases, with 13 bases lying between them. CDR3 bases: TGTGCCAGCACATTTACAGTTTTCTCCTACGAGCAGTACTTC. Translating it yields CASTFTVFSYEQYF.

V is TRBV28 and J is TRBJ1-4, with 8 bases matching TRBD1. Germline-derived CDR1 and CDR2 are MDHEN and SYDVKM. V gave up 4 bases and J gave up 8 bases; unmatched junction bases: 6. CDR3 length: 14 residues. The CDR3 DNA reads as TGTGCCAGCAGTTGGCAGGGGGCGAGGGAAAAACTGTTTTTT. Translating gives CASSWQGAREKLFF. Using reference TRBV28 and TRBJ1-4 for the parts outside the CDR3, the full variable domain is DVKVTQSSRYLVKRTGEKVFLECVQDMDHENMFWYRQDPGLGLRLIYFSYDVKMKEKGDIPEGYSVSREKKERFSLILESASTNQTSMYLCASSWQGAREKLFFGSGTQLSVL.

Remarks on this clone: Other DNA sequences in the same sample also yield this CDR3. This chain uses TRBV6-1 with TRBJ2-7; TRBD2 matches at 9 bases. V lost 0 bases, J lost 3 bases, and 0 bases stayed unmatched. The germline gives CDR1 MNHNS, CDR2 SASEGT. CDR3 length: 14 residues. This CDR3 reads CASSEARGGYEQYF. The CDR3 DNA reads TGTGCCAGCAGTGAAGCGCGGGGGGGCTACGAGCAGTACTTC.